This T cell receptor beta chain was obtained from a study of beta chain features in type 1 diabetes. General study results and limits: Individuals with type 1 diabetes displayed fewer insertions and more deletions at VDJ junctions. Comparison showed that naive, central memory and Treg TCRB repertoires appeared more similar among patients than among healthy donors. It was not settled here whether HLA type affects TCRB rearrangement.

Concerning this clone itself: As yet, its antigen is unknown.

CD45RO/CCR7/CD25/CD127/CD95/CD27 sorting isolated CD4+ naive, central memory, regulatory and stem cell-like memory cells. Since all of the isolated RNA was reverse transcribed, expressed TCRB transcripts were what got sequenced. The table came from immunoSEQ multiplex PCR; TCRdb's copy has only in-frame clones and leaves some out. Here the sample spans under 450,000 clones, roughly 13% being singletons. This clonotype was obtained from a man aged 25 to 45 in good health. Sequenced input: naive CD4+ T cells from blood.

CDR3 in amino acids: CASTVAGTTSYNEQFF. CDR3 in DNA: TGTGCCAGTACCGTGGCCGGGACTACCTCCTACAATGAGCAGTTCTTC. The chain has TRBV19 and TRBJ2-1, with 7 bases aligning to TRBD2. CDR3 length: 16 amino acids. Germline lookup yields CDR1 LNHDA and CDR2 SQIVND (reference sequence). With 7 bases clipped from V and 0 bases from J, the junction kept 9 bases outside the gene matches.